These 2 T cell receptor beta chains came from one sample sequenced in a study of CD8 T cells in ankylosing spondylitis. TCRdb re-called the 5' RACE reads with MiXCR, one entry per CDR3 protein. The data show approximately 150,000 distinct CDR3 sequences, about 32% seen once. Sequenced input: synovial fluid, either unsorted or a sorted T cell fraction (not recorded which). The receptors come from a male donor with ankylosing spondylitis.

This clonotype was seen a handful of times. V is TRBV6-5 and J is TRBJ2-3; perhaps TRBD1 as D (6 bases). Trimming pared 0 bases from V and 1 base from J, leaving 8 bases between. Germline V gene data show CDR1 as MNHEY and CDR2 as SVGAGI. This CDR3 contains 15 residues. CDR3 sequence reads: CASSYSDSRTDTQYF. CDR3 nucleotides: TGTGCCAGCAGTTACTCGGACAGCCGCACAGATACGCAGTATTTT.

The rearrangement joins TRBV6-2 or TRBV6-3 to TRBJ1-1; D is possibly TRBD1 (5 bases). Germline loops: CDR1 MNHEY, CDR2 SVGEGT. The CDR3 loop spans 14 amino acids. The V gene lost 7 bases and the J gene lost 6 bases, with 18 bases spanning the gap. The CDR3 nucleotides are TGTGCCAGCAAGCTAATAGGGGCTCGTCCTGAAGCTTTCTTT. Translating gives CASKLIGARPEAFF.